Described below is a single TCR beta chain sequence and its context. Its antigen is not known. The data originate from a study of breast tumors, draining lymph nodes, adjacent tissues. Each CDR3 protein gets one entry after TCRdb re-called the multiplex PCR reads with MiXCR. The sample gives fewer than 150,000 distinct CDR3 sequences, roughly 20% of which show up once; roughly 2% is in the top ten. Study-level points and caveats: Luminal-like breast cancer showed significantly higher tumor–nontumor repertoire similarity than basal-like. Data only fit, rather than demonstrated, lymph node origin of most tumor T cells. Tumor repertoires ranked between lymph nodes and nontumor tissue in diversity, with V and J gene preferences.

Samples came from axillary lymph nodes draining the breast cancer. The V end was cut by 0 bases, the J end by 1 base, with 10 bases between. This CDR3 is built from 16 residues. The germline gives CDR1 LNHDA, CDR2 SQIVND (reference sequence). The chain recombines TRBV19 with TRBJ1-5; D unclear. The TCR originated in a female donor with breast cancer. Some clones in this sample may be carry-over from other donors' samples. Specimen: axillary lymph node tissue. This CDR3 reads CASSIERRPSNQPQHF. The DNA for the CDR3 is TGTGCCAGTAGTATAGAGCGTAGGCCGAGCAATCAGCCCCAGCATTTT.